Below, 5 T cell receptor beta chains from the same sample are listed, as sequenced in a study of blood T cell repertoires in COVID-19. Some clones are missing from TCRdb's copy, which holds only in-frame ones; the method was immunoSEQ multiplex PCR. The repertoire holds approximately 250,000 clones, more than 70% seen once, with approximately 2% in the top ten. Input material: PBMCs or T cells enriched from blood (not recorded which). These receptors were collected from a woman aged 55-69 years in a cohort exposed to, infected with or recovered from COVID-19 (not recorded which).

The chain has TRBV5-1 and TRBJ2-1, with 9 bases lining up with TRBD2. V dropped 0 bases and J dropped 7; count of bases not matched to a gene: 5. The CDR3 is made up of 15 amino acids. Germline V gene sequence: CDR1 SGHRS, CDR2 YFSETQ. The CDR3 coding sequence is TGCGCCAGCAGCTTGGAGCTAGCGGGAAAGAATGAGCAGTTCTTC. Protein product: CASSLELAGKNEQFF.

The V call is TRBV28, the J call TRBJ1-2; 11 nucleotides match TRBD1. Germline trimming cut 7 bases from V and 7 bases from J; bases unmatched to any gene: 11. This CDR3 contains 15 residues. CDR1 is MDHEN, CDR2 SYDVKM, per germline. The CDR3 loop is CASNAGTGGRRGYTF. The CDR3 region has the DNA TGTGCCAGCAACGCCGGGACAGGGGGTCGCCGTGGCTACACCTTC.

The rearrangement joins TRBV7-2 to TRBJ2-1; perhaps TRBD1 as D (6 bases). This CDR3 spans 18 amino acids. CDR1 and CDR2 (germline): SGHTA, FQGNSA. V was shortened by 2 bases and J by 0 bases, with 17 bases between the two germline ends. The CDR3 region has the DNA TGTGCCAGCAGCTTACAAGGTCAGGGGCCGAGCTCCTACAATGAGCAGTTCTTC. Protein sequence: CASSLQGQGPSSYNEQFF.

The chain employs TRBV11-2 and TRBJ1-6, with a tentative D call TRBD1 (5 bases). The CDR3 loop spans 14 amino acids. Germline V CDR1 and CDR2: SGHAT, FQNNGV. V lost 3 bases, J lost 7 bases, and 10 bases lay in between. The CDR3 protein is CASSLAGKNSPLHF. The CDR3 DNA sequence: TGTGCCAGCAGCTTGGCAGGGAAGAATTCACCCCTCCACTTT.

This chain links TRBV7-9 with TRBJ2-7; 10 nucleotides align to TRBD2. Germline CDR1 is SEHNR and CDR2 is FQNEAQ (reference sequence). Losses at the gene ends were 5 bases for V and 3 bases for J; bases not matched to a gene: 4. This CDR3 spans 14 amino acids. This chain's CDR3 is CASSPTSGNYEQYF. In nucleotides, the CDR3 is TGTGCCAGCAGCCCAACTAGCGGGAACTACGAGCAGTACTTC.